This is a list of T cell receptor beta chains from one sample in a study of identical twins. From the 5' RACE reads, TCRdb called clonotypes with MiXCR, one entry per CDR3 protein. The sample lists roughly 1.6 million distinct CDR3 sequences, roughly 35% seen once, with about 0.25% in the top ten. The sequencing input was cord blood. The source of these receptors is a newborn girl in good health. CDR3s include the opening cysteine and the closing phenylalanine or tryptophan. The D gene is left open where the match is weak. Not all rows give a size; the values are once, few, many and, for expanded clones, a class.

D gene: .
V gene: TRBV10-3
J gene: TRBJ2-1
clone size: once
CDR3 DNA: TGTGCCAGCAGTGAAGCGGTAGACTTAACGCAGTTCTTC
CDR3 protein: CASSEAVDLTQFF

D gene: .
V gene: TRBV25-1
J gene: TRBJ1-2
clone size: .
CDR3 DNA: TGTGCCAGCAGTGAAGGAGTCGGAAACCCTAACTATGGCTACACCTTC
CDR3 protein: CASSEGVGNPNYGYTF

D gene: TRBD2
V gene: TRBV12-3/TRBV12-4
J gene: TRBJ2-7
clone size: many
CDR3 DNA: TGTGCCAGCAGTTCGAGGACTAGCGTCCACGAGCAGTACTTC
CDR3 protein: CASSSRTSVHEQYF

D gene: .
V gene: TRBV30
J gene: TRBJ1-5
clone size: many
CDR3 DNA: TGTGCCTGGAGTGTACATAGCAATCAGCCCCAGCATTTT
CDR3 protein: CAWSVHSNQPQHF

D gene: .
V gene: TRBV12-3/TRBV12-4
J gene: TRBJ2-3
clone size: .
CDR3 DNA: TGTGCCAGCAGTTTAGTAGCTCAGACCATAGATACGCAGTATTTT
CDR3 protein: CASSLVAQTIDTQYF

D gene: TRBD2
V gene: TRBV20-1
J gene: TRBJ2-1
clone size: few
CDR3 DNA: TGCAGTGCCCAAGACGTAACTAGCGTGGGGTACAATGAGCAGTTCTTC
CDR3 protein: CSAQDVTSVGYNEQFF

D gene: .
V gene: TRBV20-1
J gene: TRBJ2-5
clone size: .
CDR3 DNA: TGCAGTGCTAGAGATCAGGAGATCGTGCTAGCCCGAAAAAAGACCCAGTACTTC
CDR3 protein: CSARDQEIVLARKKTQYF

D gene: .
V gene: TRBV20-1
J gene: TRBJ1-5
clone size: .
CDR3 DNA: TGCAGTGCTTTCCAGGTCTATAGCAATCAGCCCCAGCATTTT
CDR3 protein: CSAFQVYSNQPQHF

D gene: .
V gene: TRBV3-1
J gene: TRBJ2-3
clone size: .
CDR3 DNA: TGTGCCAGCAGTTACGGGAGATTGGGAGATACGCAGTATTTT
CDR3 protein: CASSYGRLGDTQYF

D gene: .
V gene: TRBV28
J gene: TRBJ2-3
clone size: .
CDR3 DNA: TGTGCCAGCAGTTCATCCCCCTTGCCAGATACGCAGTATTTT
CDR3 protein: CASSSSPLPDTQYF

D gene: TRBD1
V gene: TRBV5-1
J gene: TRBJ1-2
clone size: .
CDR3 DNA: TGCGCCAGCAGCTTGGAAGGGACAGATCCCTATGGCTACACCTTC
CDR3 protein: CASSLEGTDPYGYTF

D gene: .
V gene: TRBV21-1
J gene: TRBJ2-3
clone size: few
CDR3 DNA: TGTGCCAGCAGCAAAATCCCGGACCGCACAGATACGCAGTATTTT
CDR3 protein: CASSKIPDRTDTQYF

D gene: .
V gene: TRBV29-1
J gene: TRBJ2-1
clone size: few
CDR3 DNA: TGCAGCGTTATAATCCCATGGACGCAGGGGAATTCCTACAATGAGCAGTTCTTC
CDR3 protein: CSVIIPWTQGNSYNEQFF

D gene: .
V gene: TRBV21-1
J gene: TRBJ2-1
clone size: .
CDR3 DNA: TGTGCCAGCAGCAAAGTCAGGGATGAGCAGTTCTTC
CDR3 protein: CASSKVRDEQFF

D gene: .
V gene: TRBV7-2
J gene: TRBJ1-1
clone size: few
CDR3 DNA: TGTGCCAGCCAGAGGCGGGACCCGAACACTGAAGCTTTCTTT
CDR3 protein: CASQRRDPNTEAFF

D gene: .
V gene: TRBV6-5
J gene: TRBJ1-6
clone size: few
CDR3 DNA: TGTGCCAGCAGTTACTGGGGTCGGGGTAATTCACCCCTCCACTTT
CDR3 protein: CASSYWGRGNSPLHF

D gene: .
V gene: TRBV20-1
J gene: TRBJ2-7
clone size: few
CDR3 DNA: TGCAGTGCTATCTTACCGAGATCAAGTTACGAGCAGTACTTC
CDR3 protein: CSAILPRSSYEQYF

D gene: .
V gene: TRBV10-3
J gene: TRBJ1-6
clone size: few
CDR3 DNA: TGTGCCATCAGTGGGGCCAGTGGGAATTCACCCCTCCACTTT
CDR3 protein: CAISGASGNSPLHF

D gene: .
V gene: TRBV28
J gene: TRBJ2-1
clone size: .
CDR3 DNA: TGTGCCAGCAGTCCCCCTGGGAGGACTGGAAGTATCGGTGAGCAGTTCTTC
CDR3 protein: CASSPPGRTGSIGEQFF

D gene: .
V gene: TRBV5-4
J gene: TRBJ1-2
clone size: few
CDR3 DNA: TGTGCCAGCAGCTTCGAGGGAATCCCCTATGGCTACACCTTC
CDR3 protein: CASSFEGIPYGYTF

D gene: .
V gene: TRBV7-2
J gene: TRBJ1-1
clone size: few
CDR3 DNA: TGTGCCAGCAGCTTAGAGGGATGGGACACTGAAGCTTTCTTT
CDR3 protein: CASSLEGWDTEAFF

D gene: .
V gene: TRBV4-2
J gene: TRBJ2-7
clone size: .
CDR3 DNA: TGTGCCAGCAGCCAAGAATCCCCGGGACTCGTATACAATGAGCAGTACTTC
CDR3 protein: CASSQESPGLVYNEQYF

D gene: TRBD2
V gene: TRBV20-1
J gene: TRBJ2-3
clone size: once
CDR3 DNA: TGCAGTGGCAGGGGGACTAGCGGCACAGATACGCAGTATTTT
CDR3 protein: CSGRGTSGTDTQYF

D gene: .
V gene: TRBV7-9
J gene: TRBJ2-3
clone size: few
CDR3 DNA: TGTGCCAGCAGCCCTAGGGATGGTCTAGCAGCAGATACGCAGTATTTT
CDR3 protein: CASSPRDGLAADTQYF

D gene: TRBD2
V gene: TRBV4-2
J gene: TRBJ2-1
clone size: .
CDR3 DNA: TGTGCCAGCAGCCAAGTGAGCGGGAAATCCTACAATGTGCAGTTCTTC
CDR3 protein: CASSQVSGKSYNVQFF

D gene: TRBD1
V gene: TRBV29-1
J gene: TRBJ1-2
clone size: many
CDR3 DNA: TGCAGCGTTGAAATGACAGGGGGGACTGCTAACTATGGCTACACCTTC
CDR3 protein: CSVEMTGGTANYGYTF

D gene: .
V gene: TRBV29-1
J gene: TRBJ2-3
clone size: few
CDR3 DNA: TGCAGCTGGCGTCGGTTCGGCGGAAAGGGAGATACGCAGTATTTT
CDR3 protein: CSWRRFGGKGDTQYF

D gene: TRBD2
V gene: TRBV20-1
J gene: TRBJ2-1
clone size: few
CDR3 DNA: TGCAGTGCTAGAGATCTCCCAACTAGCGCCTACAATGAGCAGTTCTTC
CDR3 protein: CSARDLPTSAYNEQFF

D gene: .
V gene: TRBV27
J gene: TRBJ1-1
clone size: .
CDR3 DNA: TGTGCCAGCAGTTCGGACAGACTGAGGGCGAACACTGAAGCTTTCTTT
CDR3 protein: CASSSDRLRANTEAFF

D gene: TRBD1
V gene: TRBV4-2
J gene: TRBJ1-1
clone size: few
CDR3 DNA: TGTGCCAGCAGCCAAGGCGGGACAGCCCTTTACATGAACACTGAAGCTTTCTTT
CDR3 protein: CASSQGGTALYMNTEAFF

D gene: TRBD1
V gene: TRBV10-3
J gene: TRBJ1-5
clone size: .
CDR3 DNA: TGTGCCATCGGGGGACAGGGTGACGTCAATCAGCCCCAGCATTTT
CDR3 protein: CAIGGQGDVNQPQHF

D gene: .
V gene: TRBV19
J gene: TRBJ1-2
clone size: .
CDR3 DNA: TGTGCCAGTAGTTCGGGACATCATGGCTACACCTTC
CDR3 protein: CASSSGHHGYTF

D gene: TRBD1
V gene: TRBV4-1
J gene: TRBJ2-3
clone size: few
CDR3 DNA: TGCGCCAGCAGTCCACAGGGGGCGAACACAGATACGCAGTATTTT
CDR3 protein: CASSPQGANTDTQYF

D gene: .
V gene: TRBV12-3/TRBV12-4
J gene: TRBJ2-7
clone size: few
CDR3 DNA: TGTGCCAGCAGTGGGGACACTTCCTACGAGCAGTACTTC
CDR3 protein: CASSGDTSYEQYF

D gene: TRBD2
V gene: TRBV5-1
J gene: TRBJ2-7
clone size: .
CDR3 DNA: TGCGCCAGCAGCTTGGGTCGGACTAGCGCGTACTTC
CDR3 protein: CASSLGRTSAYF

D gene: .
V gene: TRBV2
J gene: TRBJ2-3
clone size: .
CDR3 DNA: TGTGCCAGCAGCCCCACTACTCTCCGAACAGATACGCAGTATTTT
CDR3 protein: CASSPTTLRTDTQYF

D gene: TRBD2
V gene: TRBV4-2
J gene: TRBJ2-4
clone size: .
CDR3 DNA: TGTGCCAGCAGCCAAGAGGATGGGTCGACTAGCGGGAGAACCCAGTACTTC
CDR3 protein: CASSQEDGSTSGRTQYF

D gene: TRBD2
V gene: TRBV19
J gene: TRBJ2-1
clone size: .
CDR3 DNA: TGTGCCAGTAGTATAAGACTAGCGGGAGCTCCCTACAATGAGCAGTTCTTC
CDR3 protein: CASSIRLAGAPYNEQFF

D gene: .
V gene: TRBV25-1
J gene: TRBJ1-2
clone size: once
CDR3 DNA: TGTGCCAGCAGCCCCGGGGCCCCGGGACGGGGCGGCTACACCTTC
CDR3 protein: CASSPGAPGRGGYTF

D gene: .
V gene: TRBV4-2
J gene: TRBJ1-2
clone size: .
CDR3 DNA: TGTGCCAGCAGCCAAGATGGCAGGGGAGGGGACTATGGCTACACCTTC
CDR3 protein: CASSQDGRGGDYGYTF

D gene: TRBD2
V gene: TRBV5-1
J gene: TRBJ2-1
clone size: .
CDR3 DNA: TGCGCCAGCAGCTTCCTACTAGCGGGGGGGCCGAATGAGCAGTTCTTC
CDR3 protein: CASSFLLAGGPNEQFF

D gene: TRBD1
V gene: TRBV2
J gene: TRBJ1-2
clone size: .
CDR3 DNA: TGTGCCAGCGGAGAAGACAGGGACTATGGCTACACCTTC
CDR3 protein: CASGEDRDYGYTF